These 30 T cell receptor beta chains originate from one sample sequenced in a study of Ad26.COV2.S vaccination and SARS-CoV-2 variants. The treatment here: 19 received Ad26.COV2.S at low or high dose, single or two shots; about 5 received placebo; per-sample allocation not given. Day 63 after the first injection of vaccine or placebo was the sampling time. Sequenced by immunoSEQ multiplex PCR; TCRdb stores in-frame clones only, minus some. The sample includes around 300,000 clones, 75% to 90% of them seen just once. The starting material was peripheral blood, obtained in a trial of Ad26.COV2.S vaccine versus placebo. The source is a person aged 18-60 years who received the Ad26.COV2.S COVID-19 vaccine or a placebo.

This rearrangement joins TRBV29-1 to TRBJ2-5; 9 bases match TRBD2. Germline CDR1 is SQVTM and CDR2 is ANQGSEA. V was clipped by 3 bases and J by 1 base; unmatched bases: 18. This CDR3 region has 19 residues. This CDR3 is CSVDEIAGDEFKTQETQYF. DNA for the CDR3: TGCAGCGTTGATGAAATAGCGGGAGACGAATTCAAAACCCAAGAGACCCAGTACTTC.

As DNA, the CDR3 is TGTGCCACCGTGGGGGACTTGGGCGAGAATTCACCCCTCCACTTT. Translation: CATVGDLGENSPLHF. The chain is built from TRBV28 and TRBJ1-6; D possibly corresponds to TRBD1 (5 bases). The germline V gene has CDR1 MDHEN and CDR2 SYDVKM. The CDR3 loop spans 15 amino acids. Trimming left V 10 bases short and J 7 bases short, with 20 bases between.

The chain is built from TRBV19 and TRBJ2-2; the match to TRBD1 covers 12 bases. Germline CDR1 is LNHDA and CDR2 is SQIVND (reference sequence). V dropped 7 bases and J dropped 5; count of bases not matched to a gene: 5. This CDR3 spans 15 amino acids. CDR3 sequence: CASTRDRGHTGELFF. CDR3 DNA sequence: TGTGCCAGTACCCGGGACAGGGGGCATACCGGGGAGCTGTTTTTT.

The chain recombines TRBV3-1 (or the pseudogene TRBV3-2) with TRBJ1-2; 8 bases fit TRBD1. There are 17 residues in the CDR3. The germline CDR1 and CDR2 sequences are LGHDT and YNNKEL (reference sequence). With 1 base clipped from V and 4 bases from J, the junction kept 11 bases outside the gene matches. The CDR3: CASSQAGRGRDSYGYTF. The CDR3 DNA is TGTGCCAGCAGCCAAGCGGGCAGGGGGCGTGATAGCTATGGCTACACCTTC.

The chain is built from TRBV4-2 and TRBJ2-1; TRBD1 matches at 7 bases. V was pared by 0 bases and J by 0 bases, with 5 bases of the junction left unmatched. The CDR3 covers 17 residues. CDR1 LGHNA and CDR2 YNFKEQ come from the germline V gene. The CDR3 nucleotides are TGTGCCAGCAGCCAAGATCCACAGGGGACCTCCTACAATGAGCAGTTCTTC. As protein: CASSQDPQGTSYNEQFF.

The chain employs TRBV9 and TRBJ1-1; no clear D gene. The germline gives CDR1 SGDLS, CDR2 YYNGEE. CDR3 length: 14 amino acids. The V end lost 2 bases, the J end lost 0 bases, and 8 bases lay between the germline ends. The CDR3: CASSVSLLNTEAFF. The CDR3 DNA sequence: TGTGCCAGCAGCGTCTCCCTCCTGAACACTGAAGCTTTCTTT. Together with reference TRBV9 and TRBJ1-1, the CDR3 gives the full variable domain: DSGVTQTPKHLITATGQRVTLRCSPRSGDLSVYWYQQSLDQGLQFLIQYYNGEERAKGNILERFSAQQFPDLHSELNLSSLELGDSALYFCASSVSLLNTEAFFGQGTRLTVV.

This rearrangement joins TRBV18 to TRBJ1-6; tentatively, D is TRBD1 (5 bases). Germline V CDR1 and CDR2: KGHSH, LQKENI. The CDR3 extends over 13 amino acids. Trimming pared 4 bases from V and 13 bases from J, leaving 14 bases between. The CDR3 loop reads CASSLGTGGPLHF. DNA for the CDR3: TGTGCCAGCTCACTTGGGACCGGCGGTCCCCTCCACTTT. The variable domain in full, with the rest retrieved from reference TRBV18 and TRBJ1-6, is NAGVMQNPRHLVRRRGQEARLRCSPMKGHSHVYWYRQLPEEGLKFMVYLQKENIIDESGMPKERFSAEFPKEGPSILRIQQVVRGDSAAYFCASSLGTGGPLHFGNGTRLTVT.

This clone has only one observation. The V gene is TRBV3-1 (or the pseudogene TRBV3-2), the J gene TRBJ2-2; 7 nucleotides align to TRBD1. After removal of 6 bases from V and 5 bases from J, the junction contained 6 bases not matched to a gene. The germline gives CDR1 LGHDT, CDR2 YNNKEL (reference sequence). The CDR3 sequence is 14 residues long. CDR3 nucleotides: TGTGCCAGCAGGGGACAGACGCGGACCGGGGAGCTGTTTTTT. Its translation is CASRGQTRTGELFF.

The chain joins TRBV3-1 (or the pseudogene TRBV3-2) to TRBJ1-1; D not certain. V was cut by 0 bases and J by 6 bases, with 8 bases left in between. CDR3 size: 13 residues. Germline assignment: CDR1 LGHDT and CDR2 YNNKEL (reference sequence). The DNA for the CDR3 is TGTGCCAGCAGCCAAGATTTTGTAGCTGAAGCTTTCTTT. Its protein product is CASSQDFVAEAFF.

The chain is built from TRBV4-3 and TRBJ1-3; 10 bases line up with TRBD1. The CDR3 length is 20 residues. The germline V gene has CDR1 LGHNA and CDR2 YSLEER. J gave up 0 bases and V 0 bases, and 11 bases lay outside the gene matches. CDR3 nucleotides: TGCGCCAGCAGCCAAGATATGGGTGGGACAGGGGTTCTCTCTGGAAACACCATATATTTT. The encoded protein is CASSQDMGGTGVLSGNTIYF.

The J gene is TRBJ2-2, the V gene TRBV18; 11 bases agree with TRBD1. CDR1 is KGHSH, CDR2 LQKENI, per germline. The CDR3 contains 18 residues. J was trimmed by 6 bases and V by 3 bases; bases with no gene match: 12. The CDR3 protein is CASSPAAGQGALSGELFF. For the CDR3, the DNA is TGTGCCAGCTCACCGGCAGCAGGACAGGGGGCATTGTCCGGGGAGCTGTTTTTT.

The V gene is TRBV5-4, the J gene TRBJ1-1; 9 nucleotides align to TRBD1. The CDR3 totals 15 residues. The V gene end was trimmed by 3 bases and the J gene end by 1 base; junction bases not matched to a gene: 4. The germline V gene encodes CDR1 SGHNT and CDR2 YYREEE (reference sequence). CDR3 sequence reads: CASSSWDRENTEAFF. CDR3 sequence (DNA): TGTGCCAGCAGCTCCTGGGACAGGGAGAACACTGAAGCTTTCTTT.

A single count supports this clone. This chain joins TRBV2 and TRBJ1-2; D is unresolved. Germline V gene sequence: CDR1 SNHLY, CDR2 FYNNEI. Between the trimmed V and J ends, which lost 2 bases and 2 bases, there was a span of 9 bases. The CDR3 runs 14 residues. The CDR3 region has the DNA TGTGCCAGCAGTGAAAAGGTGGACAACTATGGCTACACCTTC. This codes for CASSEKVDNYGYTF. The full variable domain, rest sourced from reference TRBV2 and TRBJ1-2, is EPEVTQTPSHQVTQMGQEVILRCVPISNHLYFYWYRQILGQKVEFLVSFYNNEISEKSEIFDDQFSVERPDGSNFTLKIRSTKLEDSAMYFCASSEKVDNYGYTFGSGTRLTVV.

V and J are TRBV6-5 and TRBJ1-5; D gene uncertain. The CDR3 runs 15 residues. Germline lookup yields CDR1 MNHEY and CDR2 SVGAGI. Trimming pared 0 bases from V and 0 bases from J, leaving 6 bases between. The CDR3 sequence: CASSYSKSSNQPQHF. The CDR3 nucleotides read TGTGCCAGCAGTTACTCGAAGTCTAGCAATCAGCCCCAGCATTTT.

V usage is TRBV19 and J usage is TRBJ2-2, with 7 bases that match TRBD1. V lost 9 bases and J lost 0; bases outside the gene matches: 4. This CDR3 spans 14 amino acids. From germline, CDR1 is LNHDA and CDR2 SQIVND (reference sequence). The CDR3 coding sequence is TGTGCCAGCATGGACAGGACGAACACCGGGGAGCTGTTTTTT. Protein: CASMDRTNTGELFF. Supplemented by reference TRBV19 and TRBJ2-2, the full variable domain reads DGGITQSPKYLFRKEGQNVTLSCEQNLNHDAMYWYRQDPGQGLRLIYYSQIVNDFQKGDIAEGYSVSREKKESFPLTVTSAQKNPTAFYLCASMDRTNTGELFFGEGSRLTVL.

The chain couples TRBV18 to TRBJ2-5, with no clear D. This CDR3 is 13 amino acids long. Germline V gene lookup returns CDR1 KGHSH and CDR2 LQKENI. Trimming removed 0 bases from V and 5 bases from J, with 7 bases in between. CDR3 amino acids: CASSPPDRETQYF. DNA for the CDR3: TGTGCCAGCTCACCACCGGATAGGGAGACCCAGTACTTC. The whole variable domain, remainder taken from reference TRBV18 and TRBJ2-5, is NAGVMQNPRHLVRRRGQEARLRCSPMKGHSHVYWYRQLPEEGLKFMVYLQKENIIDESGMPKERFSAEFPKEGPSILRIQQVVRGDSAAYFCASSPPDRETQYFGPGTRLLVL.

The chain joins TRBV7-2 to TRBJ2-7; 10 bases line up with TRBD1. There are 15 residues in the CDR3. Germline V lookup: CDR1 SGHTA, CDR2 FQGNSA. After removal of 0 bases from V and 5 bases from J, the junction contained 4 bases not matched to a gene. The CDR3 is CASSLALGTGDEQYF. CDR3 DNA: TGTGCCAGCAGCTTAGCGCTAGGGACAGGGGACGAGCAGTACTTC.

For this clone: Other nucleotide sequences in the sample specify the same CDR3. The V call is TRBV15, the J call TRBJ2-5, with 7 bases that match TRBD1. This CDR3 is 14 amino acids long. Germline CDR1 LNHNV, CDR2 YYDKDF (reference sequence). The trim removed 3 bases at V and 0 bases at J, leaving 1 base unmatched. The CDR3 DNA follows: TGTGCCACCAGCAGGGGGACAGACCAAGAGACCCAGTACTTC. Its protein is CATSRGTDQETQYF.

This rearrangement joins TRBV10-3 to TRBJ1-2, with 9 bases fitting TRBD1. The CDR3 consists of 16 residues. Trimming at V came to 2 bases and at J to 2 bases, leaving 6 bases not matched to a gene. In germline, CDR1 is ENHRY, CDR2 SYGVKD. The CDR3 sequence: CAISERGQGKNYGYTF. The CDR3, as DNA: TGTGCCATCAGTGAGCGGGGACAGGGTAAAAACTATGGCTACACCTTC.

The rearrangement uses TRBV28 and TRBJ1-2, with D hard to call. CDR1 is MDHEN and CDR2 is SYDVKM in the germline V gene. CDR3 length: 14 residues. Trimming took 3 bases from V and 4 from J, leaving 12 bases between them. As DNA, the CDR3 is TGTGCCAGCAGTTTGTCGGAAACGTCCTATGGCTACACCTTC. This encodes CASSLSETSYGYTF.

The CDR3 loop is CASSLPGGKEAFF. DNA for the CDR3: TGTGCCAGCAGTTTACCGGGAGGGAAAGAAGCTTTCTTT. This sequence joins TRBV6-5 and TRBJ1-1, with D hard to call. The V end was cut by 4 bases, the J end by 8 bases, with 14 bases between. Germline values: CDR1 MNHEY, CDR2 SVGAGI. CDR3 length: 13 residues.

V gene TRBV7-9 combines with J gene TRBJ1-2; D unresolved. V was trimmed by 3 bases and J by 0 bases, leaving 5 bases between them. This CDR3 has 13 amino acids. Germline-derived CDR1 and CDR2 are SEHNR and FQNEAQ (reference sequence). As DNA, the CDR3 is TGTGCCAGCAGCTTCGACTCTAACTATGGCTACACCTTC. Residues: CASSFDSNYGYTF.

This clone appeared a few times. The CDR3 DNA follows: TGTGCCAGCTCACCAAGGACCAGCGAGAGCTCCTACGAGCAGTACTTC. Residues: CASSPRTSESSYEQYF. J is TRBJ2-7 and V is TRBV18; D gene unclear. This CDR3 is 16 amino acids long. Germline V gene data show CDR1 as KGHSH and CDR2 as LQKENI. The ends were cut back, 2 bases at V and 0 bases at J, with 14 bases in the middle. Using reference TRBV18 and TRBJ2-7 for the parts outside the CDR3, the full variable domain is NAGVMQNPRHLVRRRGQEARLRCSPMKGHSHVYWYRQLPEEGLKFMVYLQKENIIDESGMPKERFSAEFPKEGPSILRIQQVVRGDSAAYFCASSPRTSESSYEQYFGPGTRLTVT.

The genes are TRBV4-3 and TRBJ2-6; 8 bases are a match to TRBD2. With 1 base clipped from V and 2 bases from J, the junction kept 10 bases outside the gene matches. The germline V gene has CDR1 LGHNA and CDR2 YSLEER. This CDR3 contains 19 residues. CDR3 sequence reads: CASSQAGTRRLAGANVLTF. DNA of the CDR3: TGCGCCAGCAGCCAAGCGGGGACTAGACGGTTGGCTGGGGCCAACGTCCTGACTTTC.

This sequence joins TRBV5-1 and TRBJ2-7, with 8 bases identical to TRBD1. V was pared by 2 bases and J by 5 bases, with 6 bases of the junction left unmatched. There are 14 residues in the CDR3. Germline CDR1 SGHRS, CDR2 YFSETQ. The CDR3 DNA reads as TGCGCCAGCAGCTTTTGGACAGGGAACGACGAGCAGTACTTC. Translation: CASSFWTGNDEQYF.

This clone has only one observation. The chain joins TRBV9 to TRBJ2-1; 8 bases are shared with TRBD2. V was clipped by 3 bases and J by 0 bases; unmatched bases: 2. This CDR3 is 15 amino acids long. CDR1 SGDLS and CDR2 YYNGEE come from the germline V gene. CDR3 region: CASSDTSGSYNEQFF. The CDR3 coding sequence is TGTGCCAGCAGCGATACTAGCGGCTCCTACAATGAGCAGTTCTTC. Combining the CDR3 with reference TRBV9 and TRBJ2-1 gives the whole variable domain DSGVTQTPKHLITATGQRVTLRCSPRSGDLSVYWYQQSLDQGLQFLIQYYNGEERAKGNILERFSAQQFPDLHSELNLSSLELGDSALYFCASSDTSGSYNEQFFGPGTRLTVL.

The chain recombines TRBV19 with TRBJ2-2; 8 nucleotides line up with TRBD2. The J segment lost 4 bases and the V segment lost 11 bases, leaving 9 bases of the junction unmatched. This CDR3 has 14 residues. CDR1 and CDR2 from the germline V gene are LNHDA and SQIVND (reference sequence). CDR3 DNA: TGTGCCTCCCGGGGGGGGTCGGGCACCGGGGAGCTGTTTTTT. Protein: CASRGGSGTGELFF.

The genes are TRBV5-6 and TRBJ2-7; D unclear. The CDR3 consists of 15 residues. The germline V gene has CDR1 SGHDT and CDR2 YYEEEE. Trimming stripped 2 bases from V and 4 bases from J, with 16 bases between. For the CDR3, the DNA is TGTGCCAGCAGCTTTTACTTCTTACCCCCTTACGAGCAGTACTTC. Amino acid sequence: CASSFYFLPPYEQYF. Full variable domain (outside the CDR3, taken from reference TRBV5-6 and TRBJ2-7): DAGVTQSPTHLIKTRGQQVTLRCSPKSGHDTVSWYQQALGQGPQFIFQYYEEEERQRGNFPDRFSGHQFPNYSSELNVNALLLGDSALYLCASSFYFLPPYEQYFGPGTRLTVT.

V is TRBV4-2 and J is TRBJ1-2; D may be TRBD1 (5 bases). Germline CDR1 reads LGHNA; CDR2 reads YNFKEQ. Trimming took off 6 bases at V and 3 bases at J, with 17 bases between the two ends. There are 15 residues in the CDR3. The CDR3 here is CASRRGAYRDYGYTF. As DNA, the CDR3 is TGTGCCAGCAGAAGAGGGGCTTATCGGGACTATGGCTACACCTTC.

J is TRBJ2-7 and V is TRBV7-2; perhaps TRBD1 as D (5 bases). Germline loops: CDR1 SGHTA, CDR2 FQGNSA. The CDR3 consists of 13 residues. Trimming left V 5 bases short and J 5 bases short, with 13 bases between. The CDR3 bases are TGTGCCAGCAGCCTCAACCCCAGGGACGAGCAGTACTTC. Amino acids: CASSLNPRDEQYF.